These 20 T cell receptor beta chains were sequenced from one sample in a study of blood T cell repertoires in COVID-19. Repertoires were generated with immunoSEQ multiplex PCR, while TCRdb's copy carries only in-frame clones and drops some. The repertoire has 160,000 or so clones, roughly four fifths of them found once; the top ten carry about 11%. Input material: peripheral blood. These receptors were obtained from a human donor in a cohort sampled during active COVID-19.

This clone was detected a few times. The chain is built from TRBV19 and TRBJ2-1; 9 nucleotides match TRBD1. This CDR3 comprises 15 residues. Looked up from germline, CDR1 is LNHDA and CDR2 is SQIVND (reference sequence). V dropped 6 bases and J dropped 6; count of bases not matched to a gene: 9. DNA of the CDR3: TGTGCCAGTAGCCCCGAGGACAGGGGAGGCAATGAGCAGTTCTTC. This codes for CASSPEDRGGNEQFF.

V usage is TRBV5-6 and J usage is TRBJ1-3, with D possibly being TRBD1 (5 bases). The CDR3 covers 17 residues. Germline V gives CDR1 SGHDT, CDR2 YYEEEE. V was clipped by 4 bases and J by 4 bases, with 21 bases between them. The CDR3 sequence is CASSPYLIDSSGNTIYF. In nucleotides, the CDR3 is TGTGCCAGCAGCCCATACCTGATCGACAGTTCGGGAAACACCATATATTTT.

J is TRBJ1-5 and V is TRBV7-9, with a possible D match to TRBD1 (5 bases). Germline V gives CDR1 SEHNR, CDR2 FQNEAQ (reference sequence). This CDR3 has 15 amino acids. V shed 1 base and J shed 0 bases, with 7 bases lying between them. In DNA form, the CDR3 reads TGTGCCAGCAGCTTAGGACAGATTAGCAATCAGCCCCAGCATTTT. Protein product: CASSLGQISNQPQHF.

Comments on this clone: This sample includes further DNA sequences coding for the same CDR3. The genes are TRBV6-5 and TRBJ2-5, with a tentative D call TRBD1 (5 bases). The CDR3 runs 15 residues. V was shortened by 2 bases and J by 5 bases, with 15 bases between the two germline ends. Germline V gene data show CDR1 as MNHEY and CDR2 as SVGAGI. The CDR3 region is CASSYTTAVKETQYF. DNA for the CDR3: TGTGCCAGCAGTTACACGACAGCCGTGAAGGAGACCCAGTACTTC.

The chain carries TRBV3-1 (or the pseudogene TRBV3-2) and TRBJ1-2, with 11 positions matching TRBD1. CDR1 and CDR2 from the germline V gene are LGHDT and YNNKEL (reference sequence). Trimming removed 6 bases from V and 4 bases from J; junction bases left unmatched: 7. This CDR3 comprises 15 residues. The CDR3 region has the DNA TGTGCCAGCAGGGAAGGACAGGGGGCTACCTATGGCTACACCTTC. The encoded protein is CASREGQGATYGYTF.

The CDR3 bases are TGTGCCAGTAGTTTGTCAGGACAGAGCACAGATACGCAGTATTTT. Translation: CASSLSGQSTDTQYF. The V and J genes are TRBV19 and TRBJ2-3; D might be TRBD1 (6 bases). The germline gives CDR1 LNHDA, CDR2 SQIVND (reference sequence). V lost 5 bases and J lost 0, with 12 bases in between. There are 15 residues in the CDR3.

The chain combines TRBV9 with TRBJ2-7, with D uncertain. V gave up 0 bases and J gave up 2 bases, with 6 bases separating them. The germline V gene has CDR1 SGDLS and CDR2 YYNGEE. There are 13 residues in the CDR3. The CDR3 region is CASSVDQTYEQYF. The CDR3 DNA sequence: TGTGCCAGCAGCGTAGACCAGACCTACGAGCAGTACTTC.

The chain uses TRBV28 and TRBJ1-5; 8 bases match TRBD1. The CDR3 spans 14 residues. CDR1 is MDHEN and CDR2 is SYDVKM in the germline V gene. With 7 bases clipped from V and 6 bases from J, the junction kept 8 bases outside the gene matches. CDR3 sequence: CASIPRQGIQPQHF. The CDR3 DNA is TGTGCCAGCATCCCTCGACAGGGGATTCAGCCCCAGCATTTT.

V and J are TRBV11-2 and TRBJ1-1; 8 bases agree with TRBD1. This CDR3 comprises 12 residues. Germline CDR1 reads SGHAT; CDR2 reads FQNNGV. The junction had 6 bases not matched to a gene; V was cut back by 5 bases and J by 10 bases. The DNA of the CDR3 is TGTGCCAGCAGCCCAGGGGGCGCGGGAGCTTTCTTT. Amino acids: CASSPGGAGAFF.

This clone has only a few counts. The chain combines TRBV29-1 with TRBJ1-2; D uncertain. CDR1 SQVTM and CDR2 ANQGSEA come from the germline V gene. The CDR3 is made up of 12 amino acids. Trimming left V 3 bases short and J 4 bases short, with 9 bases between. The CDR3 nucleotides read TGCAGCGTTGATGTCACAGCCTATGGCTACACCTTC. Its translation: CSVDVTAYGYTF.

The chain couples TRBV9 to TRBJ1-1; possible D gene TRBD1, 5 bases. The CDR3 totals 15 residues. V was clipped by 4 bases and J by 4 bases, with 17 bases between them. The germline V gene has CDR1 SGDLS and CDR2 YYNGEE. The chain's CDR3 is CASSFQAGGSTEAFF. The DNA of the CDR3 is TGTGCCAGCAGCTTTCAAGCGGGGGGGAGCACTGAAGCTTTCTTT.

This chain connects TRBV5-1 to TRBJ1-3, with 8 bases lining up with TRBD1. From germline, CDR1 is SGHRS and CDR2 YFSETQ. Unmatched junction bases numbered 10, after V lost 4 bases and J lost 4 bases. This CDR3 comprises 16 residues. The CDR3 spells CASSRSWTGLGNTIYF. The CDR3 DNA reads TGCGCCAGCAGCCGAAGCTGGACAGGGCTCGGAAACACCATATATTTT.

The chain carries TRBV11-2 and TRBJ2-1; 9 bases are a match to TRBD2. The V gene's germline CDR1 is SGHAT and CDR2 FQNNGV. The CDR3 runs to 16 residues. The V segment lost 8 bases and the J segment 5 bases; nucleotides outside the gene matches: 13. In DNA form, the CDR3 reads TGTGCCAGCGGTACGAATAGCGGGAGACCTAACAATGAGCAGTTCTTC. Residues: CASGTNSGRPNNEQFF.

This clone was recorded only once. This sample also contains other DNA sequences that code for the same CDR3. This chain uses TRBV4-3 with TRBJ2-3; 10 positions match TRBD2. CDR3 length: 16 residues. Germline V CDR1 and CDR2: LGHNA, YSLEER. V lost 0 bases to trimming and J lost 1 base; unmatched junction nucleotides: 1. In DNA, the CDR3 is TGCGCCAGCAGCCAAGATCTAGCGGGGGGCACAGATACGCAGTATTTT. The encoded protein is CASSQDLAGGTDTQYF.

The J gene is TRBJ2-4, the V gene TRBV21-1; the D segment call TRBD2 is taken from the table without a DNA check. TRBV21-1 is described as a pseudogene. CDR3 length equals 19 residues. CDR3 nucleotides: TGTGCCAGCAGCAAAGGTACTAGCGGGGGGTTTTGGGACAAAAACATTCAGTACTTC. Encoded protein: CASSKGTSGGFWDKNIQYF.

The chain carries TRBV11-2 and TRBJ2-7; the D gene is possibly TRBD2 (5 bases). The germline V gene encodes CDR1 SGHAT and CDR2 FQNNGV. The CDR3 sequence is 12 residues long. Trimming took off 5 bases at V and 4 bases at J, with 9 bases between the two ends. The CDR3 region is CASSLTGYEQYF. CDR3 DNA: TGTGCCAGCAGCCTTACGGGGTACGAGCAGTACTTC.

This chain uses TRBV27 with TRBJ1-2; a possible D gene is TRBD1 (5 bases). Between the trimmed V and J ends, which lost 6 bases and 4 bases, there was a span of 12 bases. Germline loops: CDR1 MNHEY, CDR2 SMNVEV (reference sequence). The CDR3 is 13 residues long. CDR3 residues: CASSPGLSYGYTF. DNA for the CDR3: TGTGCCAGCAGCCCGGGACTGAGCTATGGCTACACCTTC.

Comments on this clone: The same CDR3 is also encoded by other DNA sequences in this sample. The chain links TRBV27 to TRBJ2-1; 12 bases are shared with TRBD2. V lost 6 bases and J lost 5; bases outside the gene matches: 2. The CDR3 loop spans 14 amino acids. Looked up from germline, CDR1 is MNHEY and CDR2 is SMNVEV (reference sequence). DNA for the CDR3: TGTGCCAGCAGGAGGACTAGCGGGAACAATGAGCAGTTCTTC. It specifies CASRRTSGNNEQFF.

The chain carries TRBV6-2 or TRBV6-3 and TRBJ2-3; 9 bases fit TRBD1. V lost 3 bases and J lost 6; bases outside the gene matches: 10. The CDR3 is 16 amino acids. Germline V CDR1 and CDR2: MNHEY, SVGEGT. The CDR3 DNA sequence: TGTGCCAGCAGTTATGGTGGGACAGGGATGAGTGATACGCAGTATTTT. Translation: CASSYGGTGMSDTQYF.

This clone has just one count. The junction shows a germline mismatch at one end, possibly a read error. V is TRBV4-3 and J is TRBJ2-7; TRBD1 aligns across 7 bases. The CDR3 totals 15 residues. Germline loops: CDR1 LGHNA, CDR2 YSLEER. The CDR3 DNA reads TGCGCCAGCAGCAAAGAGGGACAGCCCCTTCACGAGCAGTACTTC. Amino acid sequence: CASSKEGQPLHEQYF.